In its sample, the clone carrying this T cell receptor (beta chain) was seen once. The data are from a study of blood T cell repertoires in COVID-19. Looking at the study overall: Specimens from acute and convalescent COVID-19 originated in the United States, Italy and Spain.

Germline-derived CDR1 and CDR2 are MNHEY and SMNVEV (reference sequence). V lost 6 bases and J 3 bases, leaving 8 bases between the germline ends. The CDR3 extends over 12 amino acids. In the authors' workflow: Amplification with reference gene primers provided the estimates of nucleated cell counts. Data came from immunoSEQ multiplex PCR; TCRdb stores just in-frame clones and leaves some out. V and J calls and clone size come straight from that table; D and trimming were deduced from the DNA. Of 150,000 to 250,000 clones listed, around 82% are singletons. Researchers sorted participants into cohorts using their self-reported clinical history.

Sequenced input: PBMCs or T cells enriched from blood (not recorded which). This clonotype was sampled from a man aged 35 to 55 who had recovered from COVID-19. The chain recombines TRBV27 with TRBJ1-1, with D possibly TRBD1 on 5 matching bases. Here the CDR3 reads CASSAGYTEAFF. CDR3 sequence (DNA): TGTGCCAGCAGCGCAGGGTACACTGAAGCTTTCTTT.